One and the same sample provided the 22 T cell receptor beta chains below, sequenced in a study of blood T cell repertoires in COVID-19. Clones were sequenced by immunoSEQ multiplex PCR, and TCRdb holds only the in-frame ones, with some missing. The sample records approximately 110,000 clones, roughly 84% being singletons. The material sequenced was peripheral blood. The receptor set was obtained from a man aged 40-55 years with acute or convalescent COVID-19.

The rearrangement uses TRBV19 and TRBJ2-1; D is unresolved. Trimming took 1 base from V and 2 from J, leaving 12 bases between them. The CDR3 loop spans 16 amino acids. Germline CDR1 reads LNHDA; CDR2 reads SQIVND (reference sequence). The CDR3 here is CASSIGFQAPYNEQFF. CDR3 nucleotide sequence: TGTGCCAGTAGTATAGGGTTCCAGGCTCCCTACAATGAGCAGTTCTTC.

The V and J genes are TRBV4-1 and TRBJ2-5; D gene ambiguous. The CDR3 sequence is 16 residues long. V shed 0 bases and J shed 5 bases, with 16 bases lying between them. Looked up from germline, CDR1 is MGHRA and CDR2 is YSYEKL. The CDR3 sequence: CASSQDVSRGRETQYF. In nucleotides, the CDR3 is TGCGCCAGCAGCCAAGACGTTTCAAGAGGTCGGGAGACCCAGTACTTC.

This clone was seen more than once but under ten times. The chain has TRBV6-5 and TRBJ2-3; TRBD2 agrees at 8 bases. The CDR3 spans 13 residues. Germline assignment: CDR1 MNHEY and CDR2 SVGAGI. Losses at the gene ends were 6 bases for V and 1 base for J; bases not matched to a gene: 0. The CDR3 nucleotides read TGTGCCAGCAGAGCGGGGGGCACAGATACGCAGTATTTT. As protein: CASRAGGTDTQYF.

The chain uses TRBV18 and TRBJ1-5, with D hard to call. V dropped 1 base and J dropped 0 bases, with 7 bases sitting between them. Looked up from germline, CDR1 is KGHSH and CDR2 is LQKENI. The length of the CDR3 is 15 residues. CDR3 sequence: CASSPQLDSNQPQHF. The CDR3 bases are TGTGCCAGCTCACCACAGCTTGATAGCAATCAGCCCCAGCATTTT.

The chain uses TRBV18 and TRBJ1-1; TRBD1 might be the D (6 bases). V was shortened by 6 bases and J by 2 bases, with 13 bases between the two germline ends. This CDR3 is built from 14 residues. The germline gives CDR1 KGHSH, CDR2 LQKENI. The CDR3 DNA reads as TGTGCCAGCTCTCCTGACAGGCACAACACTGAAGCTTTCTTT. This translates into CASSPDRHNTEAFF.

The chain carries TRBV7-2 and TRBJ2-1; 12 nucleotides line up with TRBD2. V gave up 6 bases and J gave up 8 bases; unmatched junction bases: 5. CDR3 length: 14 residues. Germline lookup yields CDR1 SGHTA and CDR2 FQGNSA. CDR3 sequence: CASRLAGGKDEQFF. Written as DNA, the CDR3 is TGTGCCAGCAGACTAGCGGGAGGTAAGGATGAGCAGTTCTTC.

The CDR3 DNA reads as TGTGCCAGCAGCTATTCTACAGGGACTGAAGCTTTCTTT. This sequence encodes CASSYSTGTEAFF. The chain employs TRBV11-2 and TRBJ1-1; a possible D gene is TRBD1 (6 bases). Per the germline V gene, CDR1 is SGHAT and CDR2 is FQNNGV. The CDR3 spans 13 residues. The ends were cut back, 4 bases at V and 5 bases at J, with 11 bases in the middle.

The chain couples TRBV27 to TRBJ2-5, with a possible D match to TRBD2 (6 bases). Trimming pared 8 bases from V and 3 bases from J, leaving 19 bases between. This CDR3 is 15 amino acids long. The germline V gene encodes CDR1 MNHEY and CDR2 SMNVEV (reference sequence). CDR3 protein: CASSYLGRREETQYF. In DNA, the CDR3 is TGTGCCAGCTCCTACCTCGGACGGAGGGAAGAGACCCAGTACTTC.

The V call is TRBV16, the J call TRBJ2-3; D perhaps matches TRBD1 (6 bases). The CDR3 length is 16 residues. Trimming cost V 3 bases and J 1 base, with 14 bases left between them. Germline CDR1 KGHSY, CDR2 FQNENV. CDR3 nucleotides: TGTGCCAGCAGCCACGGACAGCGGCTGGGCACAGATACGCAGTATTTT. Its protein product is CASSHGQRLGTDTQYF.

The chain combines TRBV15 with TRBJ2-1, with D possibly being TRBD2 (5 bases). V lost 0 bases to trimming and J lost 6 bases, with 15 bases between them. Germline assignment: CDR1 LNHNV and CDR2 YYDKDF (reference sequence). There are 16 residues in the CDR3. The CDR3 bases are TGTGCCACCAGCAGAGATCGGACTGGCCTCCTCAATGAGCAGTTCTTC. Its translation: CATSRDRTGLLNEQFF.

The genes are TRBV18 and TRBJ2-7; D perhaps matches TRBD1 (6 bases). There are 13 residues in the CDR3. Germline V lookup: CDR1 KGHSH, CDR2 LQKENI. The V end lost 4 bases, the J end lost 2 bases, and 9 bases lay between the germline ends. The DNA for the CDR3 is TGTGCCAGCTCACACAGGGCAGCCTACGAGCAGTACTTC. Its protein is CASSHRAAYEQYF.

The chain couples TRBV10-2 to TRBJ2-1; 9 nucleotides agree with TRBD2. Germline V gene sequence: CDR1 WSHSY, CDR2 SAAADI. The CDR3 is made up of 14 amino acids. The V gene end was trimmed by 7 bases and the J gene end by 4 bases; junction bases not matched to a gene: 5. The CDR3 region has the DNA TGCGCCAGCACCAGACTAGCGGAGTACAATGAGCAGTTCTTC. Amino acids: CASTRLAEYNEQFF.

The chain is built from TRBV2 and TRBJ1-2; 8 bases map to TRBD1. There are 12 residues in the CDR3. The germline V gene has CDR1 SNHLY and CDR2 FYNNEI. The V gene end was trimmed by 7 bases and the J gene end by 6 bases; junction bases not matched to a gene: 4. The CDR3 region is CASNYRGNGYTF. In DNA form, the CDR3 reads TGTGCCAGCAATTACAGGGGGAATGGCTACACCTTC.

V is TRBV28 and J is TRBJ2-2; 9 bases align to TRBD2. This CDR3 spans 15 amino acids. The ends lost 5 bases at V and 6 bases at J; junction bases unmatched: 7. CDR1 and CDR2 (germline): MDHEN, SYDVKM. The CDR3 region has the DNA TGTGCCAGCAGTCTGTTAGCGGGAGTGGCCGGGGAGCTGTTTTTT. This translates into CASSLLAGVAGELFF.

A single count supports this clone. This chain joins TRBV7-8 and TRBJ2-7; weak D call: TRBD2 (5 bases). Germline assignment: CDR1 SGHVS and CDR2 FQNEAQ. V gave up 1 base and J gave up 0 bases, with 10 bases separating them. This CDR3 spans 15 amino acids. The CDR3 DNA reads TGTGCCAGCAGCTTAGTAGACACTAGCTCCTACGAGCAGTACTTC. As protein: CASSLVDTSSYEQYF.

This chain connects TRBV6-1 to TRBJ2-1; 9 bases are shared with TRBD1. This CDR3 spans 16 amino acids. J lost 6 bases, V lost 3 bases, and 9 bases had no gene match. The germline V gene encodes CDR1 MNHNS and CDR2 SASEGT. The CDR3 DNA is TGTGCCAGCAGTGACCCCGGGACAGGGTTCGGCAATGAGCAGTTCTTC. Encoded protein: CASSDPGTGFGNEQFF.

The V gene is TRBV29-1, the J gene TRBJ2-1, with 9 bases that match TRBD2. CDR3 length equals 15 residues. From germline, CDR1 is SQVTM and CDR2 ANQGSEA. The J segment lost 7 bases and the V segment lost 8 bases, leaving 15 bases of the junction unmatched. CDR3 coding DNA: TGCAGCCGACGCCTACCCGGGACTAGCAGGAATGAGCAGTTCTTC. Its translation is CSRRLPGTSRNEQFF.

The CDR3 DNA is TGCGCCAGCAGCCTGTGGGAGCATACTGAGCAGTTCTTC. Amino acid sequence: CASSLWEHTEQFF. The chain employs TRBV4-1 and TRBJ2-1, with D possibly matching TRBD2 (5 bases). Trimming cost V 4 bases and J 9 bases, with 13 bases left between them. The CDR3 loop spans 13 amino acids. CDR1 and CDR2 from the germline V gene are MGHRA and YSYEKL.

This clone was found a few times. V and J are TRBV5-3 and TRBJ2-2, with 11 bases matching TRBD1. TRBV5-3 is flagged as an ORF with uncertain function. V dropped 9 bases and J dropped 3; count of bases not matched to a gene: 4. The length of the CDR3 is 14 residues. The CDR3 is CAIPGQGDTGELFF. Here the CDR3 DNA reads TGTGCCATACCGGGACAGGGGGACACCGGGGAGCTGTTTTTT.

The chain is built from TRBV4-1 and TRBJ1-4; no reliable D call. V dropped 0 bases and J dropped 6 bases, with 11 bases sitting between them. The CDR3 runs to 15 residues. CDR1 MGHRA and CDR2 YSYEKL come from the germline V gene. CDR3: CASSQEAPRHEKLFF. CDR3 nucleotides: TGCGCCAGCAGCCAAGAGGCACCTAGGCATGAAAAACTGTTTTTT.

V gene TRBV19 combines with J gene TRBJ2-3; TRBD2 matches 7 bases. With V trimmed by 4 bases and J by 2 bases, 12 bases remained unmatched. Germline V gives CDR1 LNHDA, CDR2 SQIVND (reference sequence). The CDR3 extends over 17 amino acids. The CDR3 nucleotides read TGTGCCAGTAGTAAACTTCTAGCGGCTCAAACCACAGATACGCAGTATTTT. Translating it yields CASSKLLAAQTTDTQYF.

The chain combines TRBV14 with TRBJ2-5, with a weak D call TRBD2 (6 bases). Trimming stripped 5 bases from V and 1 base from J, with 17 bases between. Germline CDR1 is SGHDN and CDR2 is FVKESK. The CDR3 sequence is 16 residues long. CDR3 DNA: TGTGCCAGCAGCAGCCGGGTGCTAGCGTTCCAAGAGACCCAGTACTTC. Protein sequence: CASSSRVLAFQETQYF.